The entry below gives a single T cell receptor (beta chain) sequence along with its context. Its cognate antigen has yet to be identified. Nothing much larger sits one base from this clone, and base qualities are not available. This specimen belongs to a study of CD8+CD57+ T cells in acquired aplastic anemia (dated by TCRdb to between 2017 and 2018). Background on the whole study: A mean of around 3 ug of DNA, ranging from roughly 0.19 to 27.4 ug, was extracted from sorted CD4+ and CD8+ cells. Healthy donor samples averaged roughly 10 million reads for CD4+ and 11.0 million for CD8+ cells. Overall study results and their limits: Patients and healthy controls showed no significant difference in CD8+ Simpson's diversity (P=0.060). Around 30 CD8+ CDR3 sequences were shared between patients and controls but appeared highly expressed in patients and within their immunodominant clones.

The germline V gene supplies CDR1 SGHRS and CDR2 YFSETQ. Taken from cysteine to phenylalanine, the CDR3 has 15 residues. The DNA shown is the 45-base CDR3, in frame from base 1. Germline trimming: 2 bases from V, 5 bases from J; junction bases outside gene matches: 6. Genomic DNA was used as template for profiling of TCR beta VDJ combinations and CDR3 sequences. TCR repertoire sequencing was run on an Illumina HiSeq 2000. The source study handled its data this way. TRBV/TRBJ rearrangement plots, CDR3 size and DJ length profiles, and Simpson's diversity index were used to assess repertoires. Whichever DNA sequence was most abundant in the deep sequencing data was defined as the immunodominant clone. CDR3 amino acid sequences were screened for sharing across subjects and compared with published repertoires and the VDJdb database. TCRdb ran its own pipeline on the public reads, namely fastp trimming at Q25 and MiXCR clone calling, and kept in-frame beta chains. CDR3 protein duplicates are merged, each entry listing the most common genes and DNA. The V and J calls were determined by TCRdb, not by the authors. The sample table records hundreds of thousands of distinct CDR3 sequences; 65% to 80% of these occur just once. Clones ranked in the top ten supply approximately 3.8% of the sample.

In the study, sorted CD4+ and CD8+ blood T cells from patients with severe aplastic anemia and from healthy subjects underwent deep sequencing of TCR repertoires. Ficoll-Paque density gradient centrifugation was used to isolate peripheral blood mononuclear cells. Before DNA extraction, CD4+ and CD8+ T cells were sorted with FACS or magnetic beads. The clonotype comes from a human donor in good health, serving as a control. This receptor chain uses TRBV5-1 and TRBJ2-3, and 9 junctional nucleotides match TRBD1. The sequencing sample was made of sorted CD4+, CD8+, or CD8+CD57+ T cells (not recorded which) from PBMCs. CDR3 loop: CASSFGQGSIDTQYF. The nucleotide sequence reads TGCGCCAGCAGCTTTGGACAGGGGTCCATAGATACGCAGTATTTT. The full variable domain, with segments outside the CDR3 supplied by the reference TRBV5-1 and TRBJ2-3 proteins, appears as KAGVTQTPRYLIKTRGQQVTLSCSPISGHRSVSWYQQTPGQGLQFLFEYFSETQRNKGNFPGRFSGRQFSNSRSEMNVSTLELGDSALYLCASSFGQGSIDTQYFGPGTRLTVL.